Each of the 20 T cell receptor beta chains below was sequenced from the same sample in a study of T cell clones after liver transplantation. Profiled with immunoSEQ multiplex PCR; TCRdb holds only in-frame clones, not every one. The table includes about 74,000 clones, over 70% detected once. Sequenced material: CD4+ T cells from blood, taken before liver transplant. The receptors were sampled from a human donor who received a liver transplant.

V and J are TRBV25-1 and TRBJ1-1; unclear D gene. This CDR3 region has 13 residues. Trimming pared 6 bases from V and 6 bases from J, leaving 14 bases between. Germline assignment: CDR1 MGHDK and CDR2 SYGVNS. CDR3: CASRDGVVPEAFF. The CDR3 DNA reads TGTGCCAGCAGGGACGGGGTGGTCCCTGAAGCTTTCTTT.

The CDR3 is CASSQVLRPGSGRPLEQYF. DNA of the CDR3: TGTGCCAGCAGCCAAGTCCTTAGGCCGGGTAGCGGGAGACCTCTCGAGCAGTACTTC. The J gene is TRBJ2-7, the V gene TRBV14, with TRBD2 identical over 9 bases. Germline trimming cut 1 base from V and 6 bases from J; bases unmatched to any gene: 19. CDR3 length equals 19 residues. The germline CDR1 and CDR2 sequences are SGHDN and FVKESK.

The J gene is TRBJ1-1, the V gene TRBV18, with TRBD1 as a possible D gene (5 bases). V gave up 2 bases and J gave up 1 base, with 11 bases separating them. Germline lookup yields CDR1 KGHSH and CDR2 LQKENI. The CDR3 has 15 residues. CDR3 sequence (DNA): TGTGCCAGCTCACCATTGGAGGGGACGAACACTGAAGCTTTCTTT. Amino acids: CASSPLEGTNTEAFF.

V is TRBV28 and J is TRBJ2-1; perhaps TRBD2 as D (6 bases). This CDR3 region has 16 residues. The germline gives CDR1 MDHEN, CDR2 SYDVKM. V lost 7 bases to trimming and J lost 5 bases, with 21 bases between them. CDR3 DNA sequence: TGTGCCAGCACCACGAGTGGGCTAGCGACTCACAATGAGCAGTTCTTC. It translates to CASTTSGLATHNEQFF.

This chain links TRBV11-2 with TRBJ2-7, with TRBD1 identical over 7 bases. CDR3 length: 14 residues. The V segment lost 3 bases and the J segment 0 bases; nucleotides outside the gene matches: 2. The V gene's germline CDR1 is SGHAT and CDR2 FQNNGV. The CDR3 sequence is CASSLDRYSYEQYF. The CDR3 bases are TGTGCCAGCAGCTTGGACAGGTACTCCTACGAGCAGTACTTC.

The chain joins TRBV18 to TRBJ2-3; perhaps D is TRBD1 or TRBD2 (5 bases each). V gave up 0 bases and J gave up 0 bases, with 7 bases separating them. CDR1 and CDR2 from the germline V gene are KGHSH and LQKENI. The CDR3 has 15 amino acids. The CDR3 nucleotides are TGTGCCAGCTCACCACCGAGGGGTAGCACAGATACGCAGTATTTT. Encoded protein: CASSPPRGSTDTQYF. Drawing the rest from reference TRBV18 and TRBJ2-3, the complete variable domain is NAGVMQNPRHLVRRRGQEARLRCSPMKGHSHVYWYRQLPEEGLKFMVYLQKENIIDESGMPKERFSAEFPKEGPSILRIQQVVRGDSAAYFCASSPPRGSTDTQYFGPGTRLTVL.

This chain links TRBV2 with TRBJ1-5; D unresolved. Germline V gene sequence: CDR1 SNHLY, CDR2 FYNNEI. V shed 4 bases and J shed 1 base, with 8 bases lying between them. The CDR3 loop spans 14 amino acids. The CDR3 loop reads CASSVSGSNQPQHF. The CDR3 DNA sequence: TGTGCCAGCAGTGTCTCGGGGAGCAATCAGCCCCAGCATTTT.

The chain is built from TRBV27 and TRBJ2-1; TRBD1 matches 8 bases. This CDR3 is built from 18 residues. V shed 3 bases and J 2 bases; nucleotides not matched to a gene: 12. The V gene's germline CDR1 is MNHEY and CDR2 SMNVEV (reference sequence). CDR3 in DNA: TGTGCCAGCAGTTTCTCCCTACTCGGACAGGGCCCCTACAATGAGCAGTTCTTC. Translating it yields CASSFSLLGQGPYNEQFF.

This clone showed up just a few times. CDR3 in DNA: TGTGCCAGCAGTTCCCTAGCGGGAACTCATAAACCGTACGAGCAGTACTTC. This translates into CASSSLAGTHKPYEQYF. The chain carries TRBV28 and TRBJ2-7, with TRBD2 matching 9 bases. V was pared by 4 bases and J by 4 bases, with 14 bases of the junction left unmatched. CDR3 length: 17 residues. CDR1 is MDHEN and CDR2 is SYDVKM in the germline V gene. Variable domain in full (rest from reference TRBV28 and TRBJ2-7): DVKVTQSSRYLVKRTGEKVFLECVQDMDHENMFWYRQDPGLGLRLIYFSYDVKMKEKGDIPEGYSVSREKKERFSLILESASTNQTSMYLCASSSLAGTHKPYEQYFGPGTRLTVT.

The gene calls are TRBV9 and TRBJ1-1, with D unresolved. V lost 2 bases and J 2 bases, leaving 7 bases between the germline ends. CDR3 size: 13 residues. Germline V lookup: CDR1 SGDLS, CDR2 YYNGEE. CDR3 sequence (DNA): TGTGCCAGCAGCGTTACAACTAACACTGAAGCTTTCTTT. Translating gives CASSVTTNTEAFF.

DNA of the CDR3: TGTGCCACCAGCAGACAGACAGGGGGGCCCGGGGAGCTGTTTTTT. Protein: CATSRQTGGPGELFF. The J gene is TRBJ2-2, the V gene TRBV15; TRBD1 matches at 9 bases. V lost 2 bases to trimming and J lost 6 bases; unmatched junction nucleotides: 4. The CDR3 extends over 15 amino acids. Germline CDR1 LNHNV, CDR2 YYDKDF (reference sequence).

The chain uses TRBV5-1 and TRBJ2-1; 9 bases fit TRBD1. Germline trimming cut 4 bases from V and 4 bases from J; bases unmatched to any gene: 6. The CDR3 has 15 residues. The germline V gene encodes CDR1 SGHRS and CDR2 YFSETQ. The CDR3 loop is CASSVGQGQYNEQFF. CDR3 DNA: TGCGCCAGCAGCGTCGGACAGGGGCAATACAATGAGCAGTTCTTC.

This chain joins TRBV11-2 and TRBJ2-7; D unresolved. The CDR3 consists of 14 residues. Per the germline V gene, CDR1 is SGHAT and CDR2 is FQNNGV. The V gene lost 4 bases and the J gene lost 5 bases, with 15 bases spanning the gap. The CDR3 sequence: CASSSSRSSHEQYF. The CDR3 coding sequence is TGTGCCAGCAGCTCGTCTCGTAGCAGCCACGAGCAGTACTTC.

The chain carries TRBV2 and TRBJ2-1; no firm D call. The CDR3 totals 13 residues. Trimming left V 3 bases short and J 6 bases short, with 9 bases between. Germline CDR1 and CDR2: SNHLY and FYNNEI. CDR3 nucleotide sequence: TGTGCCAGCAGTGAGATCTGGGGCAATGAGCAGTTCTTC. It is translated as CASSEIWGNEQFF.

The genes are TRBV27 and TRBJ1-1, with D tentatively TRBD1 (6 bases). Germline V CDR1 and CDR2: MNHEY, SMNVEV (reference sequence). Trimming pared 6 bases from V and 0 bases from J, leaving 14 bases between. The CDR3 totals 15 residues. As DNA, the CDR3 is TGTGCCAGCAGGTTTACAGGGTTATTGAACACTGAAGCTTTCTTT. Translating gives CASRFTGLLNTEAFF.

The chain uses TRBV19 and TRBJ2-5; TRBD2 matches at 13 bases. CDR1 and CDR2 from the germline V gene are LNHDA and SQIVND (reference sequence). The length of the CDR3 is 15 residues. Trimming removed 10 bases from V and 1 base from J; junction bases left unmatched: 6. The CDR3 nucleotides read TGTGCCACCCGGCGACTAGCGGGAGGCCAAGAGACCCAGTACTTC. Amino acids: CATRRLAGGQETQYF.

The chain combines TRBV9 with TRBJ2-3; 9 bases agree with TRBD2. J was trimmed by 4 bases and V by 0 bases; bases with no gene match: 12. Germline CDR1 is SGDLS and CDR2 is YYNGEE. There are 18 residues in the CDR3. The CDR3 coding sequence is TGTGCCAGCAGCGTAGCTCTGATAGCGGGAGTCGAGGCAGATACGCAGTATTTT. The encoded protein is CASSVALIAGVEADTQYF.

The CDR3 loop is CASSQGVQETQYF. In nucleotides, the CDR3 is TGTGCCAGCTCACAGGGGGTTCAGGAGACCCAGTACTTC. The gene calls are TRBV18 and TRBJ2-5; weak D call: TRBD1 (6 bases). The V end was cut by 4 bases, the J end by 5 bases, with 11 bases between. Germline assignment: CDR1 KGHSH and CDR2 LQKENI. The CDR3 length is 13 residues.

This clone was recorded only once. The gene calls are TRBV5-1 and TRBJ1-4; 8 positions match TRBD1. Trimming cost V 4 bases and J 8 bases; bases outside gene matches: 7. The CDR3 has 14 amino acids. CDR1 and CDR2 from the germline V gene are SGHRS and YFSETQ. CDR3 protein: CASSDLQGGEKLFF. CDR3 sequence (DNA): TGCGCCAGCAGCGATTTACAGGGGGGCGAAAAACTGTTTTTT.

The sample holds one count of this clone. J is TRBJ2-3 and V is TRBV6-5; the D gene is possibly TRBD1 (5 bases). V was clipped by 10 bases and J by 4 bases, with 15 bases between them. The V gene's germline CDR1 is MNHEY and CDR2 SVGAGI. The CDR3 covers 13 residues. The CDR3 here is CATLTPGSDTQYF. The CDR3 DNA sequence: TGTGCCACCCTAACCCCAGGGTCAGATACGCAGTATTTT.